These 28 T cell receptor beta chains were sequenced from one sample in a study of CD8+CD57+ T cells in acquired aplastic anemia (dated by TCRdb to between 2017 and 2018). The reads were generated on an Illumina HiSeq 2000. Profiling of TCR beta VDJ combinations and CDR3 sequences used genomic DNA as the template. TCRdb trimmed the raw reads at Q25, called clones with MiXCR and kept productive beta chains. For every CDR3 protein sequence, its rows merge into one entry that carries the most common genes and DNA. The sample table records more than 100,000 distinct CDR3 sequences; 48% of these occur just once. The ten largest clones take up 2% to 3% of the sample. Sequencing input: sorted CD4+, CD8+, or CD8+CD57+ T cells (not recorded which) from PBMCs. These receptors came from a human donor in good health, serving as a control.

The V call is TRBV25-1, the J call TRBJ1-2; D might be TRBD1 (5 bases). CDR1 is MGHDK, CDR2 SYGVNS, per germline. The CDR3 has 14 amino acids. V gave up 3 bases and J gave up 4 bases, with 12 bases separating them. CDR3 sequence: CASSDEAGSYGYTF. In DNA, the CDR3 is TGTGCCAGCAGTGATGAGGCAGGGAGCTATGGCTACACCTTC.

The chain carries TRBV2 and TRBJ1-2; TRBD1 agrees at 11 bases. V lost 8 bases, J lost 7 bases, and 15 bases stayed unmatched. The V gene's germline CDR1 is SNHLY and CDR2 FYNNEI. The CDR3 loop spans 16 amino acids. The CDR3: CASPPAGTGGVRGYTF. CDR3 in DNA: TGTGCCAGCCCTCCAGCCGGGACAGGGGGGGTGCGTGGCTACACCTTC.

In DNA form, the CDR3 reads TGTGCCAGCACCCAACCGGGGTTCGGCGAGCAGTACTTC. Amino acids: CASTQPGFGEQYF. The chain combines TRBV2 with TRBJ2-7, with a weak D call TRBD2 (5 bases). Germline V gene data show CDR1 as SNHLY and CDR2 as FYNNEI. This CDR3 comprises 13 residues. The V and J ends lost 7 bases and 6 bases respectively, with 16 bases between them.

This clonotype was seen at least ten times. The rearrangement links TRBV4-1 to TRBJ2-3; weak D call: TRBD2 (7 bases). From germline, CDR1 is MGHRA and CDR2 YSYEKL. CDR3 length: 16 amino acids. V was pared by 4 bases and J by 0 bases, with 14 bases between. The CDR3 loop is CASSLATGGSTDTQYF. The CDR3, as DNA: TGCGCCAGCAGCCTCGCCACGGGGGGCAGCACAGATACGCAGTATTTT.

This clonotype was picked up one time. The chain couples TRBV5-5 to TRBJ2-3; 8 bases align to TRBD1. J was trimmed by 8 bases and V by 2 bases; bases with no gene match: 10. Germline CDR1 reads SGHKS; CDR2 reads YYEKEE (reference sequence). The length of the CDR3 is 15 residues. The CDR3 nucleotides read TGTGCCAGCAGCTTAGGCAGGGAAGGACAGGGTACGCAGTATTTT. It codes for CASSLGREGQGTQYF.

In this sample, this clonotype turned up a few times. The chain carries TRBV20-1 and TRBJ2-5; D possibly corresponds to TRBD2 (6 bases). The CDR3 length is 16 residues. Germline V CDR1 and CDR2: DFQATT, SNEGSKA (reference sequence). The V end lost 4 bases, the J end lost 0 bases, and 18 bases lay between the germline ends. CDR3 sequence reads: CSAIFRDTGDQETQYF. In DNA form, the CDR3 reads TGCAGTGCTATATTTCGCGATACGGGGGACCAAGAGACCCAGTACTTC.

The J gene is TRBJ2-7, the V gene TRBV25-1; tentatively, D is TRBD2 (5 bases). This CDR3 region has 13 residues. V lost 7 bases and J lost 0, with 10 bases in between. Germline-derived CDR1 and CDR2 are MGHDK and SYGVNS. The CDR3 nucleotides are TGTGCCAGCAAAGCGGCGGACTCCTACGAGCAGTACTTC. Protein product: CASKAADSYEQYF.

This clonotype was counted ten times or more. V gene TRBV5-1 combines with J gene TRBJ1-1; TRBD1 might be the D (6 bases). In germline, CDR1 is SGHRS, CDR2 YFSETQ. The CDR3 has 14 residues. V lost 3 bases to trimming and J lost 2 bases, with 11 bases between them. CDR3 in amino acids: CASSSDRINTEAFF. The CDR3 nucleotides read TGCGCCAGCAGCTCGGACAGAATTAACACTGAAGCTTTCTTT.

The rearrangement joins TRBV7-8 to TRBJ2-5; TRBD2 matches 11 bases. This CDR3 has 12 residues. V was pared by 9 bases and J by 4 bases, with 1 base of the junction left unmatched. Germline V gene data show CDR1 as SGHVS and CDR2 as FQNEAQ. The CDR3 loop reads CASTSGGETQYF. Here the CDR3 DNA reads TGTGCCAGTACTAGCGGGGGAGAGACCCAGTACTTC.

This clonotype occurred many times. This chain uses TRBV19 with TRBJ1-5; no firm D call. The CDR3 covers 17 residues. CDR1 is LNHDA and CDR2 is SQIVND in the germline V gene (reference sequence). V was trimmed by 1 base and J by 2 bases, leaving 15 bases between them. Here the CDR3 DNA reads TGTGCCAGTAGTATAGTTCCTAATCGGCTTGGCAATCAGCCCCAGCATTTT. It translates to CASSIVPNRLGNQPQHF.

This clonotype was found many times. V gene TRBV6-1 combines with J gene TRBJ1-2; possibly TRBD1 for D (5 bases). Trimming pared 0 bases from V and 2 bases from J, leaving 10 bases between. The CDR3 covers 15 residues. Germline-derived CDR1 and CDR2 are MNHNS and SASEGT. CDR3 sequence reads: CASSEAGGANYGYTF. Written as DNA, the CDR3 is TGTGCCAGCAGTGAAGCCGGAGGGGCAAACTATGGCTACACCTTC.

The chain joins TRBV6-2 or TRBV6-3 to TRBJ1-4, with 9 bases aligning to TRBD1. Germline V CDR1 and CDR2: MNHEY, SVGEGT. CDR3 size: 17 residues. The ends lost 5 bases at V and 0 bases at J; junction bases unmatched: 7. The DNA for the CDR3 is TGTGCCAGCAGTCCGCCGGGACAGGGTACAACTAATGAAAAACTGTTTTTT. Encoded protein: CASSPPGQGTTNEKLFF.

This clonotype occurred many times. The chain uses TRBV24-1 and TRBJ2-5; TRBD2 agrees at 16 bases. Looked up from germline, CDR1 is KGHDR and CDR2 is SFDVKD. The CDR3 covers 18 residues. The junction had 17 bases not matched to a gene; V was cut back by 10 bases and J by 7 bases. The DNA for the CDR3 is TGTGCCACGTCACCGGGGACTAGCGGGGGGGCCTGGGATGTGACCCAGTACTTC. Encoded protein: CATSPGTSGGAWDVTQYF.

This clonotype was counted ten times or more. J is TRBJ2-7 and V is TRBV27; the D is unclear. The CDR3 contains 12 residues. The germline V gene has CDR1 MNHEY and CDR2 SMNVEV (reference sequence). V lost 8 bases and J lost 3, with 11 bases in between. CDR3 sequence reads: CASGKANYEQYF. In nucleotides, the CDR3 is TGTGCCAGCGGGAAGGCTAACTACGAGCAGTACTTC.

This clonotype was observed a handful of times. The chain couples TRBV2 to TRBJ2-3, with D unclear. Germline V gene sequence: CDR1 SNHLY, CDR2 FYNNEI. With 1 base removed from V and 9 bases from J, the gap between germline ends came to 8 bases. There are 12 residues in the CDR3. Here the CDR3 DNA reads TGTGCCAGCAGTGAAGGCGTAAGCACGCAGTATTTT. Encoded protein: CASSEGVSTQYF.

This clonotype was counted between two and nine times. The V and J genes are TRBV7-8 and TRBJ2-5, with TRBD2 matching over 7 bases. This CDR3 region has 14 residues. The germline V gene has CDR1 SGHVS and CDR2 FQNEAQ. Trimming at V came to 6 bases and at J to 4 bases, leaving 8 bases not matched to a gene. CDR3 DNA: TGTGCCAGCAGAACCCCGGGACTACGAGAGACCCAGTACTTC. Translating it yields CASRTPGLRETQYF.

The table lists this clonotype with a count of one. V is TRBV10-1 and J is TRBJ1-2, with D tentatively TRBD1 (5 bases). V gave up 3 bases and J gave up 4 bases, with 9 bases separating them. The CDR3 is 13 residues long. CDR1 and CDR2 from the germline V gene are WNHNN and SYGVQD (reference sequence). CDR3 amino acids: CASSEGVVYGYTF. The CDR3 nucleotides are TGCGCCAGCAGTGAAGGGGTCGTCTATGGCTACACCTTC.

The rearrangement joins TRBV19 to TRBJ2-1; D is perhaps TRBD1 or TRBD2 (5 bases each). Trimming took 2 bases from V and 8 from J, leaving 10 bases between them. Germline V lookup: CDR1 LNHDA, CDR2 SQIVND (reference sequence). CDR3 length: 13 amino acids. This CDR3 is CASSILGVDEQFF. CDR3 nucleotides: TGTGCCAGTAGTATACTGGGGGTCGATGAGCAGTTCTTC.

This clonotype was seen ten or more times. The gene calls are TRBV20-1 and TRBJ2-2; tentatively, D is TRBD1 or TRBD2 (6 bases each). The V and J ends lost 3 bases and 2 bases respectively, with 10 bases between them. Germline V CDR1 and CDR2: DFQATT, SNEGSKA (reference sequence). There are 14 residues in the CDR3. Here the CDR3 reads CSAREGGNTGELFF. The DNA of the CDR3 is TGCAGTGCTAGGGAGGGGGGTAACACCGGGGAGCTGTTTTTT.

The J gene is TRBJ1-5, the V gene TRBV4-3; TRBD1 matches at 10 bases. CDR1 LGHNA and CDR2 YSLEER come from the germline V gene. The junction had 2 bases not matched to a gene; V was cut back by 3 bases and J by 3 bases. CDR3 length: 15 amino acids. The CDR3 DNA reads as TGCGCCAGCAGCCAGGGGACAGGGGCCAATCAGCCCCAGCATTTT. Amino acid sequence: CASSQGTGANQPQHF.

With regard to this clonotype: One base away lies a much larger clone, so this may be a sequencing read error. V gene TRBV10-3 combines with J gene TRBJ2-5; either TRBD1 or TRBD2 may fit D (5 bases each). CDR3 length: 15 residues. Germline-derived CDR1 and CDR2 are ENHRY and SYGVKD. CDR3 in amino acids: CASSYLPGRKETQYF. The CDR3 DNA is TGTGCCAGCAGTTACTTACCGGGGCGCAAAGAGACCCAGTACTTC.

The chain combines TRBV4-1 with TRBJ2-3, with TRBD2 matching over 10 bases. Germline loops: CDR1 MGHRA, CDR2 YSYEKL. The CDR3 runs 16 residues. Trimming cost V 8 bases and J 0 bases; bases outside gene matches: 8. DNA of the CDR3: TGCGCCAGCGCACCTCCGGGACTAGCGAGCACAGATACGCAGTATTTT. Translation: CASAPPGLASTDTQYF.

The chain links TRBV19 to TRBJ1-2; a possible D gene is TRBD1 (6 bases). V was pared by 3 bases and J by 5 bases, with 16 bases between. Germline CDR1 and CDR2: LNHDA and SQIVND (reference sequence). The CDR3 extends over 15 amino acids. The CDR3 bases are TGTGCCAGTAGTATTGGACAGACCCCAGTGTATGGCTACACCTTC. This codes for CASSIGQTPVYGYTF.

This chain links TRBV10-2 with TRBJ2-2, with 9 bases fitting TRBD2. The junction had 2 bases not matched to a gene; V was cut back by 4 bases and J by 8 bases. Germline assignment: CDR1 WSHSY and CDR2 SAAADI. The CDR3 contains 13 residues. The CDR3 reads CASSATSGGELFF. The CDR3 region has the DNA TGCGCCAGCAGTGCCACTAGCGGGGGGGAGCTGTTTTTT.

This clonotype appeared many times. This rearrangement joins TRBV7-2 to TRBJ2-1, with 10 bases matching TRBD2. Looked up from germline, CDR1 is SGHTA and CDR2 is FQGNSA. The CDR3 spans 16 residues. The trim removed 1 base at V and 4 bases at J, leaving 4 bases unmatched. The CDR3 here is CASSLGWTSGYNEQFF. Written as DNA, the CDR3 is TGTGCCAGCAGCTTAGGTTGGACTAGCGGATACAATGAGCAGTTCTTC.

This clonotype was counted many times. The junction shows a germline mismatch at one end, possibly a read error. This rearrangement joins TRBV19 to TRBJ2-1; 10 nucleotides agree with TRBD1. This CDR3 contains 16 residues. Germline V gene data show CDR1 as LNHDA and CDR2 as SQIVND (reference sequence). CDR3 sequence (DNA): TGTGCAAGTATAGGAGCGTGGACAGGGGGATACAATGAGCAGTTCTTC. Residues: CASIGAWTGGYNEQFF.

This clonotype was seen only a few times. The V call is TRBV6-1, the J call TRBJ2-4, with 9 bases aligning to TRBD1. CDR1 is MNHNS, CDR2 SASEGT, per germline. Trimming cost V 5 bases and J 3 bases; bases outside gene matches: 8. The CDR3 contains 16 residues. The CDR3 region is CASSPGQGLVKNIQYF. In nucleotides, the CDR3 is TGTGCCAGCAGTCCTGGACAGGGGTTAGTCAAAAACATTCAGTACTTC.

This clonotype was counted ten times or more. The CDR3 coding sequence is TGTGCCAGCAGCCCGGGACTCCAAGAGACCCAGTACTTC. Its protein is CASSPGLQETQYF. The gene calls are TRBV18 and TRBJ2-5; maybe TRBD2 (6 bases). The CDR3 runs to 13 residues. V was cut by 8 bases and J by 1 base, with 11 bases left in between. CDR1 and CDR2 from the germline V gene are KGHSH and LQKENI.